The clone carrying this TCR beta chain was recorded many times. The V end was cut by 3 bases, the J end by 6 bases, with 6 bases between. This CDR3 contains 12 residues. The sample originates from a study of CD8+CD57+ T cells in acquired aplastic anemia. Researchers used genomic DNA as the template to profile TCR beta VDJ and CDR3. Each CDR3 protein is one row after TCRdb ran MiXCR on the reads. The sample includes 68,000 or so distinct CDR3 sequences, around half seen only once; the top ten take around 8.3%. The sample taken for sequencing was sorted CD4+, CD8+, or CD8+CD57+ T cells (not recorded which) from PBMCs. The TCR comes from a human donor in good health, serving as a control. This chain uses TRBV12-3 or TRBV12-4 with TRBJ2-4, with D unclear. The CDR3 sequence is CASSFGANIQYF. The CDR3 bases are TGTGCCAGCAGTTTCGGCGCAAACATTCAGTACTTC.